This T cell receptor beta chain comes out of a study of blood T cell repertoires in COVID-19. Some clones are missing from TCRdb's copy, which holds only in-frame ones; the method was immunoSEQ multiplex PCR. The top ten clones hold roughly 24% of a sample with 70,000 to 90,000 clones, around 79% of them seen once. The CDR3 runs 13 residues. Per germline, CDR1 SNHLY and CDR2 FYNNEI. V dropped 6 bases and J dropped 4 bases, with 7 bases sitting between them. V and J are TRBV2 and TRBJ2-6; D remains ambiguous. This clonotype was obtained from a human donor in a cohort sampled during active COVID-19. Sequencing used peripheral blood. The CDR3: CASSFSGANVLTF. CDR3 in DNA: TGTGCCAGCAGCTTTTCCGGGGCCAACGTCCTGACTTTC.